The 29 T cell receptor beta chains reported below all come from one sample, sequenced in a study of control samples from healthy donors and cancer patients. TCRdb's copy holds only in-frame clones and misses some; the assay was immunoSEQ multiplex PCR. The table records approximately 92,000 clones, more than 80% of them present only once. The sequenced sample was blood. The receptors stem from a woman under 40 in good health.

The genes are TRBV11-3 and TRBJ2-7, with 11 bases that match TRBD1. V lost 6 bases to trimming and J lost 4 bases; unmatched junction nucleotides: 8. CDR3 size: 15 residues. Germline V gives CDR1 SGHNT, CDR2 YENEEA. The CDR3: CASRDRGTGGYEQYF. The DNA for the CDR3 is TGTGCCAGCAGGGACAGGGGGACAGGGGGGTACGAGCAGTACTTC.

The chain carries TRBV7-9 and TRBJ1-6; no clear D gene. V was cut by 3 bases and J by 0 bases, with 15 bases left in between. The V gene's germline CDR1 is SEHNR and CDR2 FQNEAQ (reference sequence). The CDR3 consists of 18 residues. CDR3 residues: CASSFELLGSSYNSPLHF. Here the CDR3 DNA reads TGTGCCAGCAGCTTTGAGCTCCTGGGAAGCTCCTATAATTCACCCCTCCACTTT.

The chain uses TRBV7-9 and TRBJ2-5; D not certain. CDR1 SEHNR and CDR2 FQNEAQ come from the germline V gene (reference sequence). V lost 2 bases, J lost 1 base, and 5 bases lay in between. CDR3 length equals 13 residues. This CDR3 is CASSLNTQETQYF. CDR3 in DNA: TGTGCCAGCAGCTTAAACACCCAAGAGACCCAGTACTTC.

The chain carries TRBV7-9 and TRBJ1-2, with D uncertain. The ends were cut back, 1 base at V and 7 bases at J, with 13 bases in the middle. The CDR3 runs 14 residues. The V gene's germline CDR1 is SEHNR and CDR2 FQNEAQ (reference sequence). CDR3 DNA sequence: TGTGCCAGCAGCTTAGGGAGGGTGGGGTCTGGCTACACCTTC. It translates to CASSLGRVGSGYTF.

The V call is TRBV27, the J call TRBJ1-4; D might be TRBD1 (5 bases). Trimming pared 6 bases from V and 0 bases from J, leaving 14 bases between. The CDR3 contains 16 residues. Germline V lookup: CDR1 MNHEY, CDR2 SMNVEV (reference sequence). CDR3 DNA sequence: TGTGCCAGCAGCCGATACAGGAGCACAACTAATGAAAAACTGTTTTTT. The encoded protein is CASSRYRSTTNEKLFF.

This clone was observed once. The rearrangement joins TRBV7-9 to TRBJ2-1; unclear D gene. The germline gives CDR1 SEHNR, CDR2 FQNEAQ (reference sequence). This CDR3 region has 17 residues. V lost 2 bases to trimming and J lost 0 bases, with 14 bases between them. DNA for the CDR3: TGTGCCAGCAGCTTACAACCCGACACCAACTCCTACAATGAGCAGTTCTTC. It is translated as CASSLQPDTNSYNEQFF.

This chain uses TRBV5-1 with TRBJ2-7, with D uncertain. The CDR3 is 14 residues long. In germline, CDR1 is SGHRS, CDR2 YFSETQ. V shed 2 bases and J shed 0 bases, with 9 bases lying between them. The CDR3 here is CASSFSASSYEQYF. The CDR3 DNA follows: TGCGCCAGCAGCTTCTCAGCGAGCTCCTACGAGCAGTACTTC.

In the case of this clone: This sample includes further DNA sequences coding for the same CDR3. This chain joins TRBV5-1 and TRBJ2-2; 7 nucleotides agree with TRBD2. Germline CDR1 and CDR2: SGHRS and YFSETQ. The CDR3 runs to 15 residues. V dropped 4 bases and J dropped 5; count of bases not matched to a gene: 8. In DNA, the CDR3 is TGCGCCAGCAGCGGGGGGGGGTTATCTACCGGGGAGCTGTTTTTT. This codes for CASSGGGLSTGELFF.

V and J are TRBV19 and TRBJ2-7, with TRBD1 matching 9 bases. V shed 7 bases and J 3 bases; nucleotides not matched to a gene: 7. Germline V gives CDR1 LNHDA, CDR2 SQIVND (reference sequence). This CDR3 spans 14 amino acids. The CDR3 DNA reads as TGTGCCAGTATGCCGGGACAGGGCTACTACGAGCAGTACTTC. Residues: CASMPGQGYYEQYF.

The gene calls are TRBV5-1 and TRBJ2-7, with 9 bases that match TRBD1. This CDR3 has 14 residues. V lost 4 bases to trimming and J lost 6 bases; unmatched junction nucleotides: 8. Germline V CDR1 and CDR2: SGHRS, YFSETQ. The CDR3 is CASSAGTGNAEQYF. The CDR3 DNA is TGCGCCAGCAGCGCCGGGACAGGGAATGCCGAGCAGTACTTC. Combining the CDR3 with reference TRBV5-1 and TRBJ2-7 gives the whole variable domain KAGVTQTPRYLIKTRGQQVTLSCSPISGHRSVSWYQQTPGQGLQFLFEYFSETQRNKGNFPGRFSGRQFSNSRSEMNVSTLELGDSALYLCASSAGTGNAEQYFGPGTRLTVT.

The count of this clone is one. The chain uses TRBV10-2 and TRBJ2-7; 9 bases are shared with TRBD1. The CDR3 runs to 14 residues. The germline gives CDR1 WSHSY, CDR2 SAAADI. The V segment lost 10 bases and the J segment 7 bases; nucleotides outside the gene matches: 14. CDR3 in amino acids: CATNRDRVGDEQYF. The CDR3 coding sequence is TGCGCCACCAACCGGGACAGGGTTGGTGATGAGCAGTACTTC.

The chain is built from TRBV7-9 and TRBJ1-2, with TRBD1 matching 10 bases. From germline, CDR1 is SEHNR and CDR2 FQNEAQ (reference sequence). There are 15 residues in the CDR3. After removal of 6 bases from V and 1 base from J, the junction contained 5 bases not matched to a gene. The CDR3: CASSYGQGGNYGYTF. The CDR3 nucleotides read TGTGCCAGCAGTTATGGACAGGGGGGTAACTATGGCTACACCTTC.

V usage is TRBV10-1 and J usage is TRBJ2-4, with D uncertain. CDR1 is WNHNN, CDR2 SYGVQD, per germline (reference sequence). Trimming left V 0 bases short and J 0 bases short, with 15 bases between. The CDR3 is made up of 18 amino acids. The CDR3 sequence is CASSESSGKDLAKNIQYF. The CDR3 bases are TGCGCCAGCAGTGAGTCTTCAGGCAAGGATCTAGCCAAAAACATTCAGTACTTC.

The genes are TRBV5-4 and TRBJ1-3, with 7 nucleotides matching TRBD1. This CDR3 comprises 11 residues. Germline values: CDR1 SGHNT, CDR2 YYREEE (reference sequence). J was trimmed by 13 bases and V by 4 bases; bases with no gene match: 5. CDR3 protein: CASSAGGKIYF. The DNA of the CDR3 is TGTGCCAGCAGCGCAGGGGGGAAAATATATTTT.

Only a few counts were recorded for this clone. This chain uses TRBV5-1 with TRBJ1-1; D uncertain. The CDR3 is 15 amino acids. Trimming removed 8 bases from V and 1 base from J, with 18 bases in between. Germline CDR1 and CDR2: SGHRS and YFSETQ. CDR3 loop: CASTRSGLGNTEAFF. The CDR3 nucleotides are TGCGCCAGTACCCGATCAGGACTAGGGAACACTGAAGCTTTCTTT.

The chain has TRBV6-5 and TRBJ1-2, with unresolved D. The CDR3 is 13 amino acids. Germline assignment: CDR1 MNHEY and CDR2 SVGAGI. Trimming shortened V by 2 bases and J by 7 bases, and 11 bases separated the two germline ends. As DNA, the CDR3 is TGTGCCAGCAGTTACATTAAATCGGGTGGCTACACCTTC. It specifies CASSYIKSGGYTF.

The genes are TRBV28 and TRBJ1-5; 9 nucleotides agree with TRBD1. Germline V CDR1 and CDR2: MDHEN, SYDVKM. Unmatched junction bases numbered 15, after V lost 10 bases and J lost 5 bases. The CDR3 spans 16 residues. The chain's CDR3 is CATRGVRDRDDQPQHF. The CDR3 nucleotides are TGTGCCACCCGAGGGGTTCGGGACAGGGACGATCAGCCCCAGCATTTT.

The rearrangement links TRBV7-3 to TRBJ2-1; tentatively, D is TRBD1 (6 bases). The CDR3 extends over 13 amino acids. Germline V gene data show CDR1 as SGHTA and CDR2 as FQGTGA. Trimming cost V 5 bases and J 7 bases, with 12 bases left between them. The CDR3 nucleotides read TGTGCCAGCAGCCTGATACAGGGAAATGAGCAGTTCTTC. Translation gives CASSLIQGNEQFF.

The V gene is TRBV9, the J gene TRBJ1-1, with D hard to call. The CDR3 loop spans 14 amino acids. CDR1 and CDR2 from the germline V gene are SGDLS and YYNGEE. Trimming shortened V by 0 bases and J by 0 bases, and 6 bases separated the two germline ends. CDR3 in amino acids: CASSVGPVNTEAFF. Written as DNA, the CDR3 is TGTGCCAGCAGCGTAGGGCCAGTGAACACTGAAGCTTTCTTT.

The rearrangement uses TRBV7-9 and TRBJ2-3; 10 bases are a match to TRBD2. Germline V CDR1 and CDR2: SEHNR, FQNEAQ (reference sequence). Losses at the gene ends were 1 base for V and 6 bases for J; bases not matched to a gene: 13. The length of the CDR3 is 18 residues. CDR3 protein: CASSLVQTSGGGLDTQYF. In nucleotides, the CDR3 is TGTGCCAGCAGCTTAGTCCAGACGAGCGGGGGGGGACTTGATACGCAGTATTTT. Supplemented by reference TRBV7-9 and TRBJ2-3, the full variable domain reads DTGVSQNPRHKITKRGQNVTFRCDPISEHNRLYWYRQTLGQGPEFLTYFQNEAQLEKSRLLSDRFSAERPKGSFSTLEIQRTEQGDSAMYLCASSLVQTSGGGLDTQYFGPGTRLTVL.

This chain joins TRBV9 and TRBJ1-3; D gene uncertain. The germline CDR1 and CDR2 sequences are SGDLS and YYNGEE. This CDR3 region has 13 residues. V was cut by 6 bases and J by 4 bases, with 11 bases left in between. The CDR3, as DNA: TGTGCCAGCACCAACCGGGCGGGAAACACCATATATTTT. This sequence encodes CASTNRAGNTIYF.

The chain uses TRBV5-6 and TRBJ1-1; no clear D. The germline V gene has CDR1 SGHDT and CDR2 YYEEEE. CDR3 length: 15 residues. V was shortened by 1 base and J by 1 base, with 11 bases between the two germline ends. In nucleotides, the CDR3 is TGTGCCAGCAGCTTGCACAGAAAGACGAACACTGAAGCTTTCTTT. It encodes CASSLHRKTNTEAFF.

To note about this clone: Germline and junction disagree at one end, which may indicate a read error. The chain carries TRBV23-1 and TRBJ2-7; 10 bases line up with TRBD2. TRBV23-1 is treated as an ORF (open reading frame) with a function not yet certain. The length of the CDR3 is 12 residues. CDR3 sequence (DNA): TGCGCCAGCAGTCATTCTAGCGGGAGTGCGGGCTTC. Its protein product is CASSHSSGSAGF.

Here the CDR3 DNA reads TGTGCCAGCAGTTACTCCGGGACTTTCTACGAGCAGTACTTC. Its translation: CASSYSGTFYEQYF. The gene calls are TRBV11-2 and TRBJ2-7; tentatively, D is TRBD2 (6 bases). CDR1 and CDR2 from the germline V gene are SGHAT and FQNNGV. The CDR3 runs 14 residues. Trimming removed 6 bases at V and 3 bases at J, with 15 bases between.

V is TRBV3-1 (or the pseudogene TRBV3-2) and J is TRBJ2-7; 13 bases line up with TRBD2. The CDR3 contains 19 residues. Trimming cost V 0 bases and J 0 bases; bases outside gene matches: 8. Germline V lookup: CDR1 LGHDT, CDR2 YNNKEL (reference sequence). CDR3 residues: CASSQDRGTSGASSYEQYF. The CDR3 nucleotides are TGTGCCAGCAGCCAAGATCGGGGGACTAGCGGGGCCAGCTCCTACGAGCAGTACTTC.

The rearrangement uses TRBV24-1 and TRBJ1-2; D uncertain. The germline V gene encodes CDR1 KGHDR and CDR2 SFDVKD. The ends were cut back, 5 bases at V and 4 bases at J, with 19 bases in the middle. This CDR3 has 16 residues. CDR3 sequence: CATSGPNEVSVYGYTF. The DNA for the CDR3 is TGTGCCACCAGTGGCCCGAATGAGGTCTCGGTCTATGGCTACACCTTC.

The genes are TRBV18 and TRBJ2-3; 11 bases are shared with TRBD2. CDR1 is KGHSH and CDR2 is LQKENI in the germline V gene. This CDR3 spans 16 amino acids. After removal of 0 bases from V and 1 base from J, the junction contained 0 bases not matched to a gene. The DNA of the CDR3 is TGTGCCAGCTCACCACCGGGACTAGCGGGCACAGATACGCAGTATTTT. Translation gives CASSPPGLAGTDTQYF.

J is TRBJ1-2 and V is TRBV2, with TRBD1 identical over 7 bases. V was pared by 4 bases and J by 4 bases, with 6 bases of the junction left unmatched. The V gene's germline CDR1 is SNHLY and CDR2 FYNNEI. The CDR3 loop spans 14 amino acids. CDR3 protein: CASSAENRGYGYTF. CDR3 in DNA: TGTGCCAGCAGTGCTGAGAACAGGGGCTATGGCTACACCTTC.

This clone was observed a single time. The chain combines TRBV11-3 with TRBJ1-1, with D possibly TRBD1 on 5 matching bases. The V gene lost 0 bases and the J gene lost 10 bases, with 9 bases spanning the gap. The CDR3 extends over 12 amino acids. Germline V lookup: CDR1 SGHNT, CDR2 YENEEA. The CDR3 sequence is CASSLERGGAFF. CDR3 DNA: TGTGCCAGCAGCTTAGAGAGGGGTGGAGCTTTCTTT.